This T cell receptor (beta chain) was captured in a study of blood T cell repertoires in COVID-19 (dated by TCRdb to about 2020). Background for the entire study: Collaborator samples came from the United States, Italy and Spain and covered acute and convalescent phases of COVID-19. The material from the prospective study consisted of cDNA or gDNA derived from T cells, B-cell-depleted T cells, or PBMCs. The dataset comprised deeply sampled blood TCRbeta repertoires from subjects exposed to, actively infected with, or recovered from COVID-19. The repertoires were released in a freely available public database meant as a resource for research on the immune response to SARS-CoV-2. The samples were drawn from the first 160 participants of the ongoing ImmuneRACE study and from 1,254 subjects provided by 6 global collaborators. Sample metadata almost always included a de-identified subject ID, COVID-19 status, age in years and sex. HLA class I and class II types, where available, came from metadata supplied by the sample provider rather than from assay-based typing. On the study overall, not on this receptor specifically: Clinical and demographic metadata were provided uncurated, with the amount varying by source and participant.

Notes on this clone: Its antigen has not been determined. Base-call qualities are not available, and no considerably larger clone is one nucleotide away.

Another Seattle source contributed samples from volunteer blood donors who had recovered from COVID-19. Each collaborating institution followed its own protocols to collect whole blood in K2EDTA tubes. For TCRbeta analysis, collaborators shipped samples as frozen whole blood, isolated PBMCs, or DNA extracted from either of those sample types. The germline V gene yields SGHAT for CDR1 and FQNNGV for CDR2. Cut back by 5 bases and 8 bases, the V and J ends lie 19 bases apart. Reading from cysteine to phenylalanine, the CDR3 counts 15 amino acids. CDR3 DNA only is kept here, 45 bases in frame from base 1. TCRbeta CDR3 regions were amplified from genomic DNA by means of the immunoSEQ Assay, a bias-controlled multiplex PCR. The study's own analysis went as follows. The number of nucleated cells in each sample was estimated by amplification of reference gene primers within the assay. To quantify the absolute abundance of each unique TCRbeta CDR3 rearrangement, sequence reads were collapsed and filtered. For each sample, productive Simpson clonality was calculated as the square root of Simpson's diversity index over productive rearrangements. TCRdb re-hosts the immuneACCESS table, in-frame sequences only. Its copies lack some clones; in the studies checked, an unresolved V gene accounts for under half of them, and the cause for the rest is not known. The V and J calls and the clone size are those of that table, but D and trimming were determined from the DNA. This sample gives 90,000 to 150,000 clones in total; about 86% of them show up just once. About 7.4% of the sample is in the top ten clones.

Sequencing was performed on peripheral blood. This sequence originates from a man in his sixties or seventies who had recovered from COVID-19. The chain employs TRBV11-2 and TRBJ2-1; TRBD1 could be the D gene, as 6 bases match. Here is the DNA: TGTGCCAGCAGCGGTTGGGGACAACCTGGGGATGAGCAGTTCTTC. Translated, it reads CASSGWGQPGDEQFF.